Shown below are 20 T cell receptor beta chains from a single sample sequenced in a study of blood T cell repertoires in COVID-19. Method: immunoSEQ multiplex PCR; TCRdb's copy keeps in-frame clones and lacks some. Of about 300,000 clones detected, under 90% appear once; the ten largest clones hold roughly 5%. Sample: PBMCs or T cells enriched from blood (not recorded which). These receptors all come from a man aged 60 to 69 who had recovered from COVID-19.

The chain carries TRBV28 and TRBJ1-3; 10 nucleotides line up with TRBD1. CDR1 is MDHEN and CDR2 is SYDVKM in the germline V gene. CDR3 length equals 15 residues. The V segment lost 5 bases and the J segment 7 bases; nucleotides outside the gene matches: 8. The DNA for the CDR3 is TGTGCCAGCAGTCCCGACAGGGGGCGTAGGAACACCATATATTTT. Its translation is CASSPDRGRRNTIYF.

The chain has TRBV6-5 and TRBJ1-1; D gene ambiguous. CDR3 length equals 12 residues. V was trimmed by 8 bases and J by 5 bases, leaving 12 bases between them. Germline V CDR1 and CDR2: MNHEY, SVGAGI. CDR3: CASLKRGTEAFF. The CDR3 DNA follows: TGTGCCAGCTTGAAACGAGGGACTGAAGCTTTCTTT.

The chain links TRBV6-1 to TRBJ1-5; D remains ambiguous. In germline, CDR1 is MNHNS, CDR2 SASEGT. The CDR3 has 14 amino acids. Deletions cut 1 base from V and 4 bases from J, with 8 bases between. The CDR3 sequence: CASSEGSGNQPQHF. The DNA of the CDR3 is TGTGCCAGCAGTGAAGGTAGCGGAAATCAGCCCCAGCATTTT.

V usage is TRBV6-5 and J usage is TRBJ1-4; TRBD1 matches at 10 bases. The CDR3 is made up of 14 amino acids. The V gene's germline CDR1 is MNHEY and CDR2 SVGAGI. Trimming took 7 bases from V and 7 from J; bases not matched to a gene: 6. CDR3 sequence (DNA): TGTGCCAGCAACATAGACAGGGGGCGTGAAAAACTGTTTTTT. Translation gives CASNIDRGREKLFF.

This chain joins TRBV19 and TRBJ2-2, with TRBD1 as a possible D gene (5 bases). The CDR3 has 15 amino acids. The germline V and J ends were trimmed by 3 bases and 2 bases, with 10 bases remaining between them. The germline V gene has CDR1 LNHDA and CDR2 SQIVND (reference sequence). The CDR3 protein is CASSISGLNTGELFF. The CDR3 DNA follows: TGTGCCAGTAGTATCTCAGGGCTTAACACCGGGGAGCTGTTTTTT.

The chain employs TRBV4-1 and TRBJ2-7; D remains ambiguous. Trimming removed 2 bases at V and 6 bases at J, with 17 bases between. The CDR3 runs to 15 residues. Germline V lookup: CDR1 MGHRA, CDR2 YSYEKL. CDR3 residues: CASSQTGSSVPEQYF. CDR3 coding DNA: TGCGCCAGCAGCCAAACCGGGTCCTCTGTACCCGAGCAGTACTTC.

The chain combines TRBV18 with TRBJ1-3; TRBD1 might be the D (5 bases). The CDR3 is 16 residues long. V was cut by 2 bases and J by 0 bases, with 11 bases left in between. Germline assignment: CDR1 KGHSH and CDR2 LQKENI. In nucleotides, the CDR3 is TGTGCCAGCTCACCAGGGACGGGGGACTCTGGAAACACCATATATTTT. This encodes CASSPGTGDSGNTIYF.

The genes are TRBV5-3 and TRBJ2-7; D may be TRBD2 (6 bases). TRBV5-3 has ORF status, its function being uncertain. Trimming took 0 bases from V and 2 from J, leaving 9 bases between them. The CDR3 runs 14 residues. The CDR3 DNA is TGTGCCAGAAGCTTGGATAGCGGAACCTACGAGCAGTACTTC. Residues: CARSLDSGTYEQYF.

This clone was detected only once. This chain joins TRBV29-1 and TRBJ2-2; 11 bases match TRBD1. This CDR3 region has 14 residues. CDR1 and CDR2 from the germline V gene are SQVTM and ANQGSEA. Unmatched junction bases numbered 7, after V lost 7 bases and J lost 6 bases. The CDR3 spells CSGGQGASPGELFF. In DNA form, the CDR3 reads TGCAGCGGAGGACAGGGGGCGTCCCCCGGGGAGCTGTTTTTT.

The chain joins TRBV6-5 to TRBJ2-1; 8 nucleotides line up with TRBD2. V dropped 6 bases and J dropped 9; count of bases not matched to a gene: 10. The CDR3 totals 14 residues. Germline CDR1 reads MNHEY; CDR2 reads SVGAGI. The CDR3 reads CASSNGLAVSEQFF. As DNA, the CDR3 is TGTGCCAGCAGCAATGGACTAGCCGTAAGTGAGCAGTTCTTC.

The chain joins TRBV25-1 to TRBJ2-7; D might be TRBD1 (6 bases). Germline lookup yields CDR1 MGHDK and CDR2 SYGVNS. V shed 5 bases and J shed 0 bases, with 8 bases lying between them. This CDR3 has 13 residues. This CDR3 is CASSRTVSYEQYF. CDR3 DNA: TGTGCCAGCAGTCGGACAGTCTCCTACGAGCAGTACTTC.

V and J are TRBV19 and TRBJ1-5, with 11 bases aligning to TRBD1. The CDR3 is 14 amino acids. J was trimmed by 6 bases and V by 5 bases; bases with no gene match: 3. Germline assignment: CDR1 LNHDA and CDR2 SQIVND (reference sequence). The chain's CDR3 is CASSPGQGVQPQHF. In nucleotides, the CDR3 is TGTGCCAGTAGTCCGGGACAGGGGGTTCAGCCCCAGCATTTT.

The table lists this clone with a count of one. The chain employs TRBV3-1 (or the pseudogene TRBV3-2) and TRBJ2-1, with 13 bases identical to TRBD2. The CDR3 sequence is 17 residues long. Germline CDR1 reads LGHDT; CDR2 reads YNNKEL (reference sequence). V shed 4 bases and J 9 bases; nucleotides not matched to a gene: 12. This CDR3 reads CASSRGTSGTLGGEQFF. The CDR3, as DNA: TGTGCCAGCAGCCGCGGGACTAGCGGGACCCTGGGTGGTGAGCAGTTCTTC.

The rearrangement links TRBV5-1 to TRBJ2-3, with 9 bases lining up with TRBD1. This CDR3 is 15 amino acids long. V lost 4 bases, J lost 5 bases, and 8 bases stayed unmatched. The germline CDR1 and CDR2 sequences are SGHRS and YFSETQ. The CDR3 region has the DNA TGCGCCAGCAGCCTCGGACAGGGGAGAGAAGATACGCAGTATTTT. Translation gives CASSLGQGREDTQYF.

This chain connects TRBV18 to TRBJ2-1; TRBD2 agrees at 10 bases. The V gene's germline CDR1 is KGHSH and CDR2 LQKENI. There are 15 residues in the CDR3. With V trimmed by 3 bases and J by 12 bases, 11 bases remained unmatched. The CDR3 nucleotides read TGTGCCAGCTCACCGGGGCTAGCGGGAGAAGAGGCGCAGTTCTTC. Translation gives CASSPGLAGEEAQFF.

The V and J genes are TRBV30 and TRBJ2-7; 7 positions agree with TRBD1. The junction had 12 bases not matched to a gene; V was cut back by 5 bases and J by 11 bases. CDR3 size: 12 residues. CDR1 and CDR2 from the germline V gene are GTSNPN and SVGIG (reference sequence). In nucleotides, the CDR3 is TGTGCCTGGGCTGAACCGGGACAGAGGAAGTACTTC. Its protein is CAWAEPGQRKYF.

This clone was detected only a few times. For the CDR3, the DNA is TGTGCCAGCAGCTTAGGAGAACAGGGACATCAGCCCCAGCATTTT. It is translated as CASSLGEQGHQPQHF. The chain recombines TRBV7-6 with TRBJ1-5; D perhaps matches TRBD1 (6 bases). This CDR3 comprises 15 residues. V shed 1 base and J shed 5 bases, with 12 bases lying between them. Germline loops: CDR1 SGHVS, CDR2 FNYEAQ.

The chain links TRBV28 to TRBJ2-7; 11 nucleotides match TRBD2. Germline CDR1 and CDR2: MDHEN and SYDVKM. V gave up 5 bases and J gave up 6 bases; unmatched junction bases: 9. The CDR3 loop spans 15 amino acids. The CDR3 sequence is CASSRLAGTETEQYF. In DNA form, the CDR3 reads TGTGCCAGCAGTAGACTAGCGGGGACGGAGACCGAGCAGTACTTC.

The J gene is TRBJ2-7, the V gene TRBV11-1; unclear D gene. The CDR3 sequence is 16 residues long. Germline CDR1 and CDR2: SGHAT and FQDESV (reference sequence). Between the trimmed V and J ends, which lost 1 base and 0 bases, there was a span of 13 bases. The CDR3 DNA reads TGTGCCAGCAGCTTAGGTCAGGCTGGAAGCTCCTACGAGCAGTACTTC. Amino acids: CASSLGQAGSSYEQYF.

This rearrangement joins TRBV24-1 to TRBJ2-5, with 10 bases that match TRBD1. The ends lost 7 bases at V and 5 bases at J; junction bases unmatched: 12. The CDR3 sequence is 16 residues long. Germline CDR1 is KGHDR and CDR2 is SFDVKD. CDR3: CATSGDGTGVGETQYF. CDR3 bases: TGTGCCACCAGCGGGGATGGGACAGGGGTAGGGGAGACCCAGTACTTC.